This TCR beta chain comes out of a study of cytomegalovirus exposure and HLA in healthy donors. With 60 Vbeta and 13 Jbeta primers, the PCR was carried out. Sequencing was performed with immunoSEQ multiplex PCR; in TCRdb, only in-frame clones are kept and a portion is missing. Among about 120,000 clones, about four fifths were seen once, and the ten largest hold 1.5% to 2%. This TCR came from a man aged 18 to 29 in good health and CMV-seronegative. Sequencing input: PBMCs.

CDR3 DNA sequence: TGTGCCATCAGGGGGACAGAAACCTACGAGCAGTACTTC. Amino acids: CAIRGTETYEQYF. V usage is TRBV10-3 and J usage is TRBJ2-7, with 7 bases matching TRBD1. The CDR3 contains 13 residues. V was clipped by 6 bases and J by 2 bases; unmatched bases: 4. The germline CDR1 and CDR2 sequences are ENHRY and SYGVKD.